These 10 T cell receptor beta chains were all obtained from the same sample, sequenced in a study of early T cells in non-severe SARS-CoV-2 infection. Using its own MiXCR run on the 5' RACE reads, TCRdb lists one record per CDR3 protein. The data contain about 36,000 distinct CDR3 sequences, 9.9% of them singletons. The sample taken for sequencing was whole blood. Receptors were obtained from an adult who was a healthcare worker with PCR-confirmed SARS-CoV-2 infection or an uninfected control (not recorded which).

This clonotype showed up many times. The V and J genes are TRBV5-1 and TRBJ1-1; 10 positions agree with TRBD1. With 4 bases clipped from V and 2 bases from J, the junction kept 2 bases outside the gene matches. Germline CDR1 reads SGHRS; CDR2 reads YFSETQ. This CDR3 is built from 14 residues. CDR3 bases: TGCGCCAGCAGCGGACAGGGGGTAAACACTGAAGCTTTCTTT. This gives the protein CASSGQGVNTEAFF.

The V and J genes are TRBV4-2 and TRBJ1-4; 10 bases agree with TRBD1. Germline V gene data show CDR1 as LGHNA and CDR2 as YNFKEQ. The CDR3 length is 16 residues. V shed 3 bases and J 6 bases; nucleotides not matched to a gene: 7. The CDR3 region is CASSQAPGTGDEKLFF. The CDR3 DNA is TGTGCCAGCAGCCAGGCACCCGGGACAGGGGATGAAAAACTGTTTTTT.

This clonotype was recorded at least ten times. The chain is built from TRBV15 and TRBJ1-4; no clear D. Deletions cut 0 bases from V and 3 bases from J, with 11 bases between. This CDR3 region has 16 residues. Germline CDR1 LNHNV, CDR2 YYDKDF (reference sequence). The CDR3 DNA reads TGTGCCACCAGCAGAGATATTGACACGGCTAATGAAAAACTGTTTTTT. Its translation is CATSRDIDTANEKLFF. The full variable domain, in which reference TRBV15 and TRBJ1-4 provide the parts outside the CDR3, is DAMVIQNPRYQVTQFGKPVTLSCSQTLNHNVMYWYQQKSSQAPKLLFHYYDKDFNNEADTPDNFQSRRPNTSFCFLDIRSPGLGDTAMYLCATSRDIDTANEKLFFGSGTQLSVL.

V is TRBV18 and J is TRBJ2-3; a weak D match, TRBD1 (6 bases). The germline V gene encodes CDR1 KGHSH and CDR2 LQKENI. Trimming cost V 2 bases and J 4 bases, with 7 bases left between them. There are 13 residues in the CDR3. This CDR3 reads CASSPGTSDTQYF. The CDR3 DNA follows: TGTGCCAGCTCACCAGGGACATCAGATACGCAGTATTTT.

This clonotype was observed at least ten times. The CDR3 nucleotides are TGTGCCAGCAGTTATCTAGCGGGGAGCAATGAGCAGTTCTTC. Translated, it gives CASSYLAGSNEQFF. The chain combines TRBV6-6 with TRBJ2-1; 9 positions agree with TRBD2. The CDR3 is 14 residues long. Germline loops: CDR1 MNHNY, CDR2 SVGAGI (reference sequence). V shed 3 bases, J shed 6 bases, and the junction held 3 bases outside the gene matches.

At least ten counts were recorded for this clonotype. The chain is built from TRBV27 and TRBJ2-3, with 8 bases lining up with TRBD1. V trimming: 7 bases; J trimming: 8 bases; junction bases outside the gene matches: 11. The germline CDR1 and CDR2 sequences are MNHEY and SMNVEV (reference sequence). The CDR3 covers 14 residues. The CDR3 region is CASTRTGYTGTQYF. CDR3 sequence (DNA): TGTGCCAGCACGAGGACAGGGTACACGGGTACGCAGTATTTT.

This chain joins TRBV29-1 and TRBJ2-1; D is possibly TRBD2 (5 bases). From germline, CDR1 is SQVTM and CDR2 ANQGSEA. V lost 4 bases to trimming and J lost 0 bases, with 10 bases between them. The CDR3 length is 14 residues. As DNA, the CDR3 is TGCAGCGTTGTGGTAGGGAGCTCCTACAATGAGCAGTTCTTC. Its translation is CSVVVGSSYNEQFF.

The table lists this clonotype with a few counts. This sequence joins TRBV29-1 and TRBJ1-1; unclear D gene. Germline-derived CDR1 and CDR2 are SQVTM and ANQGSEA. With 3 bases removed from V and 0 bases from J, the gap between germline ends came to 2 bases. The CDR3 extends over 11 amino acids. Here the CDR3 DNA reads TGCAGCGTTGATATGAACACTGAAGCTTTCTTT. Protein product: CSVDMNTEAFF.

This clonotype was detected only a few times. The chain employs TRBV5-8 and TRBJ2-7; no firm D call. V was cut by 3 bases and J by 0 bases, with 13 bases left in between. The CDR3 is made up of 15 amino acids. Germline V gene lookup returns CDR1 SGHTS and CDR2 YDEGEE. CDR3 in DNA: TGTGCCAGCAGCTCTCGGACGGTGAGCTCCTACGAGCAGTACTTC. This sequence encodes CASSSRTVSSYEQYF.

This clonotype was observed a handful of times. V gene TRBV13 combines with J gene TRBJ2-6; unclear D gene. The CDR3 totals 13 residues. The germline V and J ends were trimmed by 6 bases and 4 bases, with 7 bases remaining between them. The germline V gene has CDR1 PRHDT and CDR2 FYEKMQ (reference sequence). The CDR3 region has the DNA TGTGCCAGCAGTCGGACGGGGGCCAACGTCCTGACTTTC. Translation gives CASSRTGANVLTF.